Following are 3 T cell receptor beta chains from one sample sequenced in a study of glioma-infiltrating T cells. Using RNA template, CDR3s of TCR alpha and beta were amplified with iRepertoire arm-PCR. TCRdb re-called the multiplex PCR reads with MiXCR, one entry per CDR3 protein. The sample yields some 110,000 distinct CDR3 sequences, about 23% seen once. The sequencing input was glioma tissue, nonneoplastic brain tissue, or PBMCs (not recorded which). All receptors derive from a human donor with low-grade glioma or glioblastoma, undergoing nonglioma brain surgery, or in good health (not recorded which).

In regard to this clonotype: A clone one base away is much larger, so this may be a read error. J is TRBJ1-3 and V is TRBV7-7, with D maybe TRBD1 (6 bases). The CDR3 covers 23 residues. The germline V gene has CDR1 SSHAT and CDR2 FNYEAQ (reference sequence). CDR3 sequence: CASSFQFWGMDSLVSSSGDTIYF. The CDR3 nucleotides are TGTGCTAGCAGCTTCCAGTTTTGGGGCATGGACAGCCTAGTTTCAAGCTCTGGAGACACCATATATTTT.

This clonotype was observed a handful of times. The rearrangement uses TRBV4-1 and TRBJ2-5; no reliable D call. The ends were cut back, 3 bases at V and 5 bases at J, with 13 bases in the middle. Germline assignment: CDR1 MGHRA and CDR2 YSYEKL. There are 14 residues in the CDR3. CDR3 in amino acids: CASSHLGQAETQYF. CDR3 coding DNA: TGCGCCAGCAGCCATCTCGGGCAGGCGGAGACCCAGTACTTC.

This clonotype was seen many times. The V call is TRBV12-3 or TRBV12-4, the J call TRBJ2-3; D possibly corresponds to TRBD1 (6 bases). V was pared by 6 bases and J by 5 bases, with 18 bases between. This CDR3 is built from 15 residues. The CDR3 sequence is CASSLDSRNIDTQYF. CDR3 DNA: TGTGCCAGCAGCCTGGACAGTCGCAACATAGATACGCAGTATTTT.